What follows is one T cell receptor beta chain and its context. This clone was seen a few times. There is no known antigen for this receptor. There are no base qualities to consult, and no much larger clone falls within one base. TCRbeta CDR3 regions were amplified from genomic DNA using the immunoSEQ Assay, a bias-controlled multiplex PCR. Turning to the authors' computational methods: The number of nucleated cells in each sample was estimated from the amplification of reference gene primers within the assay. To quantify the absolute abundance of each unique TCRbeta CDR3 rearrangement, sequence reads were collapsed and filtered. For each sample, productive Simpson clonality was calculated as the square root of Simpson's diversity index over productive rearrangements. TCRdb carries this immuneACCESS record with in-frame sequences only. Its versions omit some clonotypes, under half of them owing to an unresolved V gene in the studies checked, with the rest unexplained. That table supplies the V and J calls and clone size; D and trimming were determined from the DNA. Across this sample there are about 87,000 clones, with approximately 85% seen only once. The ten top clones hold 2.5% to 3.5% of the sample.

These data come from a study of blood T cell repertoires in COVID-19 (dated by TCRdb to 2018 to 2021). Background for the entire study: The collaborator samples originated in the United States, Italy and Spain and spanned the acute and convalescent phases of COVID-19. The prospective study material was composed of cDNA or gDNA derived from T cells, B-cell-depleted T cells, or PBMCs. Subjects who had been exposed to COVID-19, were actively infected with it, or had recovered from it provided the deeply sampled blood TCRbeta repertoires that made up the dataset. Where HLA class I and class II types were available, the types were taken from metadata supplied by the sample provider, not from assay-based typing. A freely available public database, intended as a resource for researchers studying the immune response to SARS-CoV-2, is where the repertoires were released. Samples came from the ongoing ImmuneRACE study (first 160 participants) plus 1,254 subjects from 6 global collaborators. Sample metadata almost always included a de-identified subject ID, COVID-19 status, age in years and sex.

Spanning cysteine to phenylalanine, the CDR3 consists of 15 amino acids. The kept DNA is CDR3 alone, 45 bases in frame from the first base. Relative to germline, V is 0 bases shorter and J is 5 bases shorter, with 12 bases between their ends. Reading the germline V gene gives CDR1 SGHDT and CDR2 YYEEEE. Beyond this particular receptor, the publication reports: The quantity of clinical and demographic metadata differed by source and by participant and was supplied without curation.

One collaborating source in Seattle enrolled patients during active infection and followed them longitudinally through the course of disease. Collaborating institutions collected whole blood in K2EDTA tubes following their own protocols. For TCRbeta analysis, collaborators shipped samples as frozen whole blood, isolated PBMCs, or DNA extracted from either of those sample types. The sequencing input was peripheral blood. The rearranged segments are TRBV5-6 and TRBJ1-5, and the D gene may be TRBD1, 5 bases matching. This clonotype originated in an elderly woman with COVID-19, enrolled during active disease. The DNA sequence is TGTGCCAGCAGCTTGGGCGCAGGGAGGGATCAGCCCCAGCATTTT. Its protein reads: CASSLGAGRDQPQHF.